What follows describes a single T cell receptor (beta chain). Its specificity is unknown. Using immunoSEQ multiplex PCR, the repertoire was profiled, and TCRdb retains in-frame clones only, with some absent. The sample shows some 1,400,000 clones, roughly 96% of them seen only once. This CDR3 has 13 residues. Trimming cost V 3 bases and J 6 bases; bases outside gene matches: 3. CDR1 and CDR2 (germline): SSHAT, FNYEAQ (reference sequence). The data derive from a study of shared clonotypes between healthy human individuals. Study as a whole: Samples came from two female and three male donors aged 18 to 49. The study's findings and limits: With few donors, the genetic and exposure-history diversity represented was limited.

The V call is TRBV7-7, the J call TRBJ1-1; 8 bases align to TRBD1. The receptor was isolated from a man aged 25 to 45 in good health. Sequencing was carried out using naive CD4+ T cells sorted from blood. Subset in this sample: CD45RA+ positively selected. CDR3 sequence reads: CASSLDRVSEAFF. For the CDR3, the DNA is TGTGCCAGCAGCTTGGACAGGGTCTCTGAAGCTTTCTTT.